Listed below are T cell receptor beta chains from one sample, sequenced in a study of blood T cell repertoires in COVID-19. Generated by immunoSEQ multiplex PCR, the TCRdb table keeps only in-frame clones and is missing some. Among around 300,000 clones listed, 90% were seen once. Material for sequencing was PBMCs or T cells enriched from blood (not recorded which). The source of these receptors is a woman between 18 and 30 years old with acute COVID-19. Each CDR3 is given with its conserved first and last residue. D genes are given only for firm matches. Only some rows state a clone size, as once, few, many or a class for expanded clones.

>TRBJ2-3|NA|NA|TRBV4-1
TGCGCCAGCAGCCAAGTTATCAGCGGACCCACAGATACGCAGTATTTT
CASSQVISGPTDTQYF
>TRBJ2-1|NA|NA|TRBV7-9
TGTGCCAGCAGCTCGACTACTGACAATGAGCAGTTCTTC
CASSSTTDNEQFF
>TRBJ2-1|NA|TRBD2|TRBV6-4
TGTGCCAGCAGTGAAGCGGGAGGCCTCGATGAGCAGTTCTTC
CASSEAGGLDEQFF
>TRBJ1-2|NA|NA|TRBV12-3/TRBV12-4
NA
CASSFGTGASTF
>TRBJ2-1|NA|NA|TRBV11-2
TGTGCCAGCAGCACCACCGAACTAGCTTACAATGAGCAGTTCTTC
CASSTTELAYNEQFF
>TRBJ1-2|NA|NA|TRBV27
TGTGCCAGCAGTTTCGGGGGGGAGACTAACTATGGCTACACCTTC
CASSFGGETNYGYTF
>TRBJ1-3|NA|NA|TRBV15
TGTGCCACCAGCAGAGATCAACCGGGGACTGGAAACACCATATATTTT
CATSRDQPGTGNTIYF
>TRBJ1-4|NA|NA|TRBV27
TGTGCCAGCAGTGTCTATTGGGGGGCTAATGAAAAACTGTTTTTT
CASSVYWGANEKLFF
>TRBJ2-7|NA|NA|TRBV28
TGTGCCAGCAGTTTGGGGCAGGGGTGGTACGAGCAGTACTTC
CASSLGQGWYEQYF
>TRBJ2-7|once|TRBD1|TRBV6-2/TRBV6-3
TGTGCCAGCAGTTACGATCCGGGACAGAGAAGCTCCTACGAGCAGTACTTC
CASSYDPGQRSSYEQYF
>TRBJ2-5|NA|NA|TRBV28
TGTGCCAGCAGTTCCCCCCCCGCGGGAAGGGGCAAGACCCAGTACTTC
CASSSPPAGRGKTQYF
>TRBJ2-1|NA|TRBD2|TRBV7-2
TGTGCCAGCAGCTTAGCTGGCGGGAGGGACAATGAGCAGTTCTTC
CASSLAGGRDNEQFF
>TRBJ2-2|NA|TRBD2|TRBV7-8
TGTGCCAGCAGCTTACGGAGGGGACTAGCGGAACGGACCAACACCGGGGAGCTGTTTTTT
CASSLRRGLAERTNTGELFF
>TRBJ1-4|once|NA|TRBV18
TGTGCCAGCTCACCCAGCCCGACGACACGAAATGAAAAACTGTTTTTT
CASSPSPTTRNEKLFF
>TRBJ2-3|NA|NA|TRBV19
TGTGCCAGTAGTATGAGGGCAGGGGGGGATACGCAGTATTTT
CASSMRAGGDTQYF
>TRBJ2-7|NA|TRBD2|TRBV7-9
TGTGCCAGCAGCCAGGGGGGACTAGCGGTCTACGAGCAGTACTTC
CASSQGGLAVYEQYF
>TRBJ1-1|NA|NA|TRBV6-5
TGTGCCAGCACTAAACCGGACAGCTCGAACACTGAAGCTTTCTTT
CASTKPDSSNTEAFF
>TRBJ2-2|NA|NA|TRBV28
TGTGCCAGCAGTTTGGGGGCAGCGGTTGCCGGGGAGCTGTTTTTT
CASSLGAAVAGELFF
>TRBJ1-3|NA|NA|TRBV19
TGTGCCAGTAGTGTCCACATCGATTCCTCTGGAAACACCATATATTTT
CASSVHIDSSGNTIYF
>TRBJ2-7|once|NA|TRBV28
TGTGCCAGCAGTTTACCCCAGGGGTTCGGCGAGCAGTACTTC
CASSLPQGFGEQYF
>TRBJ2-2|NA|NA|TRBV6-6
TGTGCCAGCATTCGACGGGAGTGGGCCGGGGAGCTGTTTTTT
CASIRREWAGELFF
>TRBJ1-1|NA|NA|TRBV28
TGTGCCAGCAGCCAAATGGCAGGGAGGACTGAAGCTTTCTTT
CASSQMAGRTEAFF
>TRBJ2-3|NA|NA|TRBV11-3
TGTGCCAGCAGCTTCTCTTCAGATACGCAGTATTTT
CASSFSSDTQYF
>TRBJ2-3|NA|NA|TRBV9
TGTGCCAGCAGCGCCCTCAGGATATCCACAGATACGCAGTATTTT
CASSALRISTDTQYF
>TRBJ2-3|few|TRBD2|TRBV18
TGTGCCAGCTCACCGCTGGCTAGCGGAGGGAAAGATACGCAGTATTTT
CASSPLASGGKDTQYF
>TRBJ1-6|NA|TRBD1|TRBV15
TGTGCCACCAGCAGGGACAGGAATAATTCACCCCTCCACTTT
CATSRDRNNSPLHF
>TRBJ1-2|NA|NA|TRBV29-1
TGCAGCGTTGTGGGGGGGAACTATGGCTACACCTTC
CSVVGGNYGYTF
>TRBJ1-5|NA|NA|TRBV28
TGTGCCAGCAGTCGGCAGGGGTGGACCAATCAGCCCCAGCATTTT
CASSRQGWTNQPQHF
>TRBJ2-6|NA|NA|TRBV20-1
TGCAGTGCTAGTATATTCCGTTTCGACAATAGATCTGGGGCCAACGTCCTGACTTTC
CSASIFRFDNRSGANVLTF
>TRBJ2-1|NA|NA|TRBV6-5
TGTGCCAGCAGGCGGGGAAGGCTCTCCTACAATGAGCAGTTCTTC
CASRRGRLSYNEQFF
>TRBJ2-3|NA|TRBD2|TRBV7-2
TGTGCCAGCAGCTTAGTGGGACTAGACACAGATACGCAGTATTTT
CASSLVGLDTDTQYF